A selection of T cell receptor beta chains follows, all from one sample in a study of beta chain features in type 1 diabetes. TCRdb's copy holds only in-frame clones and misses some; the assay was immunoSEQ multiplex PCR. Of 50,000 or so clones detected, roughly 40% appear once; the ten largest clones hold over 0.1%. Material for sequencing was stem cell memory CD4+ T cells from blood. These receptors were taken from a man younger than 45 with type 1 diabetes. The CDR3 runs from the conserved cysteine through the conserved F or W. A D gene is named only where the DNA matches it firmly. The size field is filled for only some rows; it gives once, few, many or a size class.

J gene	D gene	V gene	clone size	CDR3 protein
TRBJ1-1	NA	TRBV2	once	CASSTFTNAEAFF
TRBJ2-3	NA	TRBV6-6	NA	CASRASTDTQYF
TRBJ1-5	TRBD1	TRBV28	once	CASSFPRGQGSNQPQHF
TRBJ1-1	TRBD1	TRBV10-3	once	CAIRTSTGKTEAFF
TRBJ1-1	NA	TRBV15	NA	CATSRDRGAEAFF
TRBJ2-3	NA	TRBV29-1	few	CSTQVSRPDTQYF
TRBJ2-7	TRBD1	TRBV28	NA	CASSFMGQGFYEQYF
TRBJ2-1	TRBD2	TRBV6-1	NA	CASRAGARSYNEQFF
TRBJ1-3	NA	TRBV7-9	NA	CASSRTNSGNTIYF
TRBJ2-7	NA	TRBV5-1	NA	CASRAGDYEQYF
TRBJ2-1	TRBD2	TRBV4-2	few	CASSQDGGTSGYSYNEQFF
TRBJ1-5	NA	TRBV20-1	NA	CSARAGGPQHF